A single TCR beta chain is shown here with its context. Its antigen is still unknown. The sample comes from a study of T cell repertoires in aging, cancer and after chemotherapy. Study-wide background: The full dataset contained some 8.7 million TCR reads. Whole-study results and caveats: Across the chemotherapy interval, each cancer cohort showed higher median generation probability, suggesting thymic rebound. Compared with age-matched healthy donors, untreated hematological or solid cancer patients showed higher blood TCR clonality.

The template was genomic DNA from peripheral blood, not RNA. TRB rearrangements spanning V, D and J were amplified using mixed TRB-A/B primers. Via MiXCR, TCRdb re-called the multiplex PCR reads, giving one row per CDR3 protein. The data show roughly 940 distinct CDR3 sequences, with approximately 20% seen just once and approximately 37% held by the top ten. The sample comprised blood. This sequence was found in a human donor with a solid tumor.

CDR3 in amino acids: CATSVGTGSSYEQYF. The DNA for the CDR3 is TGTGCCACCAGCGTCGGGACAGGGAGCTCCTACGAGCAGTACTTC. The rearrangement links TRBV15 to TRBJ2-7; 9 bases fit TRBD1. V lost 5 bases, J lost 0 bases, and 5 bases stayed unmatched. The CDR3 contains 15 residues. CDR1 LNHNV and CDR2 YYDKDF come from the germline V gene (reference sequence).